The rows below give T cell receptor beta chains drawn from one sample of a study of blood T cell repertoires in COVID-19. The table came from immunoSEQ multiplex PCR; TCRdb's copy has only in-frame clones and leaves some out. Of some 140,000 clones in the sample, more than 80% are singletons; the top ten hold roughly 4.5%. Sequencing was performed on peripheral blood. These receptors came from a human donor in a cohort sampled during active COVID-19. Each CDR3 is given with its conserved first and last residue. A D gene is named only where the DNA matches it firmly. A clone size is listed for some rows: how often the clone was seen (once, few, many), or a class if it is expanded.

d_call clone_size j_call v_call cdr3_aa cdr3_nt
. . TRBJ1-3 TRBV15 CATSRDSPMNRNTIYF TGTGCCACCAGCAGAGATTCACCGATGAACCGGAACACCATATATTTT
. . TRBJ1-1 TRBV5-1 CASSLAIGAEAFF TGCGCCAGCAGCTTGGCCATAGGGGCGGAAGCTTTCTTT
. . TRBJ2-1 TRBV27 CASSFPGSSYNEQFF TGTGCCAGCAGTTTTCCCGGGAGCTCCTACAATGAGCAGTTCTTC
. . TRBJ1-2 TRBV7-9 CASSPYSPKGDYGYTF TGTGCCAGCAGCCCTTATAGCCCAAAAGGGGACTATGGCTACACCTTC
. . TRBJ1-1 TRBV6-2/TRBV6-3 CASSLGRNTEAFF TGTGCCAGCAGTTTGGGGCGTAACACTGAAGCTTTCTTT
TRBD2 once TRBJ2-5 TRBV11-2 CASSTSGRETQYF TGTGCCAGTTCCACTAGCGGGAGAGAGACCCAGTACTTC
TRBD1 . TRBJ1-3 TRBV5-1 CASSLVGGTGNTIYF TGCGCCAGCAGCTTGGTAGGGGGCACTGGAAACACCATATATTTT
TRBD1 many TRBJ1-2 TRBV25-1 CASRTPHGQGSGGYTF TGTGCCAGCAGGACCCCCCACGGACAGGGGTCAGGGGGCTACACCTTC
TRBD2 once TRBJ2-1 TRBV7-3 CASSLGGGFDEQFF TGTGCCAGCTCCCTCGGGGGGGGATTCGATGAGCAGTTCTTC
TRBD2 . TRBJ2-3 TRBV5-1 CASSLQGLAGGTDTQYF TGCGCCAGCAGCCTACAGGGACTAGCGGGAGGAACAGATACGCAGTATTTT
TRBD2 once TRBJ2-4 TRBV30 CAWSVLSSGGPLAKNIQYF TGTGCCTGGAGTGTACTGTCTAGCGGGGGGCCACTAGCCAAAAACATTCAGTACTTC
TRBD2 . TRBJ2-3 TRBV30 CAWQLRWGGGTDTQYF TGTGCCTGGCAATTAAGGTGGGGGGGAGGCACAGATACGCAGTATTTT
. . TRBJ2-3 TRBV5-1 CASSLTGFTDTQYF TGCGCCAGCAGCTTGACGGGGTTCACAGATACGCAGTATTTT
. . TRBJ1-3 TRBV7-2 CASSLGASLSSGNTIYF TGTGCCAGCAGCTTAGGGGCGTCACTTAGCTCTGGAAACACCATATATTTT
TRBD2 few TRBJ2-4 TRBV4-3 CASSLSGGRENIQYF TGCGCCAGCAGCCTATCGGGGGGGCGGGAAAACATTCAGTACTTC
. . TRBJ2-2 TRBV4-3 CASSQEWPSTGELFF TGCGCCAGCAGCCAAGAATGGCCAAGCACCGGGGAGCTGTTTTTT
TRBD1 . TRBJ1-1 TRBV9 CASSARTGDTEAFF TGTGCCAGCAGCGCCCGGACAGGGGACACTGAAGCTTTCTTT
TRBD1 . TRBJ1-2 TRBV11-2 CASSTYRGGLYGYTF TGTGCCAGCAGCACTTACAGGGGCGGCCTCTATGGCTACACCTTC
TRBD1 . TRBJ1-1 TRBV25-1 CASSGQGASTEAFF TGTGCCAGCAGTGGTCAGGGGGCGAGCACTGAAGCTTTCTTT
. . TRBJ2-1 TRBV7-2 CASSSIEWSSYNEQFF TGTGCCAGCAGCTCTATAGAGTGGAGCTCCTACAATGAGCAGTTCTTC
TRBD2 . TRBJ2-1 TRBV11-2 CASSSGRNEQFF TGTGCCAGCAGCTCCGGGAGGAATGAGCAGTTCTTC
. . TRBJ2-2 TRBV24-1 CATSKQGVYTTGELFF TGTGCCACCAGTAAACAGGGAGTGTACACCACCGGGGAGCTGTTTTTT
. . TRBJ1-1 TRBV7-2 CASSLGVTGLGTEAFF TGTGCCAGCAGCTTAGGGGTCACAGGGCTCGGCACTGAAGCTTTCTTT
. . TRBJ2-7 TRBV9 CASSSRSYEQYF TGTGCCAGCAGCTCCCGCTCCTACGAGCAGTACTTC
TRBD1 . TRBJ2-1 TRBV3-1/TRBV3-2 CASSQRWGDRGGEQFF TGTGCCAGCAGCCAAAGGTGGGGGGACAGGGGAGGTGAGCAGTTCTTC
TRBD1 . TRBJ1-6 TRBV7-2 CASSSQGTGESPLHF TGTGCCAGCAGCTCTCAGGGGACAGGTGAATCACCCCTCCACTTT
TRBD1 . TRBJ1-1 TRBV10-2 CASTYRGLMNTEAFF TGCGCCAGCACCTACAGGGGCCTCATGAACACTGAAGCTTTCTTT
TRBD1 . TRBJ1-4 TRBV30 CAWSEGQGTNEKLFF TGTGCCTGGAGTGAAGGACAGGGAACTAATGAAAAACTGTTTTTT
. . TRBJ2-1 TRBV7-7 CASSLDRTTSQYEQFF TGTGCTAGCAGCTTAGACCGCACTACCTCACAATATGAGCAGTTCTTC
. once TRBJ1-2 TRBV2 CASSGQADYGYTF TGTGCCAGCAGTGGACAGGCGGACTATGGCTACACCTTC
. . TRBJ1-6 TRBV7-9 CASSYTGGALFNSPLHF TGTGCCAGCAGCTACACCGGTGGGGCCCTCTTTAATTCACCCCTCCACTTT
TRBD1 . TRBJ2-2 TRBV9 CASSVGGRGRGGELFF TGTGCCAGCAGCGTAGGGGGCAGGGGGCGCGGCGGGGAGCTGTTTTTT
TRBD2 . TRBJ2-7 TRBV6-2/TRBV6-3 CASSGLAGGRYEQYF TGTGCCAGCAGTGGCCTAGCGGGGGGGCGATACGAGCAGTACTTC
. . TRBJ2-5 TRBV19 CASSTNRGETQYF TGTGCCAGTAGTACGAACCGGGGGGAGACCCAGTACTTC
. . TRBJ1-1 TRBV4-1 CASSQDLGGQAFF TGCGCCAGCAGCCAAGATCTAGGGGGACAAGCTTTCTTT
TRBD1 . TRBJ1-2 TRBV6-5 CASRFTGVVYGYTF TGTGCCAGCAGATTTACAGGGGTGGTCTATGGCTACACCTTC
TRBD1 . TRBJ2-5 TRBV7-7 CASSLQGASVETQYF TGTGCCAGCAGCTTACAGGGGGCGAGTGTGGAGACCCAGTACTTC
. . TRBJ2-7 TRBV5-4 CASSLNPTVSYEQYF TGTGCCAGCAGCTTGAATCCGACAGTTTCCTACGAGCAGTACTTC
TRBD1 . TRBJ1-1 TRBV18 CASSPRQGFNTEAFF TGTGCCAGCTCACCCCGACAGGGCTTTAACACTGAAGCTTTCTTT